This passage covers 8 T cell receptor beta chains from one sample sequenced in a study of tissue T cells after allogeneic stem cell transplantation. Method: immunoSEQ multiplex PCR; TCRdb's copy keeps in-frame clones and lacks some. The table lists around 4,000 clones, 50% of them singletons. Time point: mouse harvest day 7 after allogeneic transplant. The graft held 10^6 splenic CD5+ T cells and 10^7 T-cell-depleted bone marrow cells. The sample taken for sequencing was gut tissue. Every receptor here comes from a female BALB/c mouse given C57BL/6 T cells with graft-versus-host disease after an allogeneic hematopoietic cell transplant.

Note on this clone: Here the gene names and germline are mouse. Read sequence stops 1 residue before the CDR3 end, and the germline J gene provides the missing end. J is TRBJ2-1 and V is TRBV13-2, with TRBD2 matching over 13 bases. This CDR3 region has 14 residues. The V gene's germline CDR1 is NNHNN and CDR2 SYGAGS (reference sequence). Trimming cost V 6 bases and J 7 bases; bases outside gene matches: 4. The CDR3 DNA, read in part, is TGTGCCAGCGAGGACTGGGGGGGCGGGGCTGAGCAGTTC. This gives the protein CASEDWGGGAEQF. The whole CDR3 region reads CASEDWGGGAEQFF.

With regard to this clone: Any gene name here is a mouse gene name. The CDR3 extends 1 residue past the end of the read, so its final part is completed from the germline J gene. The V and J genes are TRBV13-1 and TRBJ1-6, with D uncertain. TRBJ1-6 is filed as an ORF, its function uncertain. CDR1 NSHNY and CDR2 SYGAGN come from the germline V gene. V was cut by 2 bases and J by 5 bases, with 5 bases left in between. The CDR3 runs 13 residues. This CDR3 reads CASSDRNNSPLYF. The sequenced CDR3 bases are TGTGCCAGCAGTGACAGGAATAATTCGCCCCTCTAC.

Note on this clone: Gene names refer to mouse genes. The read falls 1 residue short of the CDR3 end, and the missing part is taken from the germline J gene. The chain links TRBV19 to TRBJ1-1; D might be TRBD1 (5 bases). V lost 0 bases and J 4 bases, leaving 7 bases between the germline ends. Germline loops: CDR1 FNHDT, CDR2 SITEND (reference sequence). This CDR3 is 13 amino acids long. Partial CDR3 DNA: TGTGCCAGCAGTATAGGACAGTTCACAGAAGTCTTC. It encodes CASSIGQFTEVF. From start to end, the CDR3 is CASSIGQFTEVFF.

This clone showed up just a few times. Any gene name here is a mouse gene name. The sequence runs out 1 residue before the end of the CDR3; the remainder is reconstructed from the germline J gene. The J gene is TRBJ2-7, the V gene TRBV26, with D unclear. Trimming stripped 2 bases from V and 2 bases from J, with 4 bases between. Germline V gene sequence: CDR1 KGHPV, CDR2 FQNQEV (reference sequence). The CDR3 is made up of 12 amino acids. CDR3 DNA, as far as it was read: TGTGCCAGCAGTCTGCCAGCCTATGAACAGTAC. Translating gives CASSLPAYEQY. The full CDR3 protein reads CASSLPAYEQYF.

This clone is large within its sample. The listed genes are named as in mouse. The DNA ends 1 residue before the CDR3 does, and the rest of the CDR3 is filled in from the germline J gene. The J gene is TRBJ2-1, the V gene TRBV1, with TRBD1 as a possible D gene (6 bases). This CDR3 comprises 14 residues. Deletions cut 4 bases from V and 1 base from J, with 8 bases between. CDR1 and CDR2 from the germline V gene are NSQYPW and LRSPGD (reference sequence). The CDR3 reads CTCSGTANYAEQFF. The sequenced CDR3 bases are TGCACCTGCAGTGGGACAGCCAACTATGCTGAGCAGTTC.

Points on this clone: Each gene name is a mouse one. The read ends 1 residue shy of where the CDR3 ends; the end is completed using the germline J gene. V and J are TRBV19 and TRBJ2-7; unclear D gene. CDR3 length: 13 residues. The V gene lost 0 bases and the J gene lost 4 bases, with 8 bases spanning the gap. Per germline, CDR1 FNHDT and CDR2 SITEND (reference sequence). The part of the CDR3 DNA that was read is TGTGCCAGCAGTATAGGCAAACTTTATGAACAGTAC. Translation: CASSIGKLYEQY. The entire CDR3 sequence reads CASSIGKLYEQYF.

Comments on this clone: Gene names follow the mouse nomenclature. Coverage ceases 1 residue before the CDR3 finishes, and the germline J gene fills in the end. The V call is TRBV12-1, the J call TRBJ2-7; 7 positions agree with TRBD2. CDR1 is SGHSN and CDR2 is HYEKVE in the germline V gene. CDR3 length equals 13 residues. V lost 0 bases and J lost 4; bases outside the gene matches: 2. CDR3 DNA, as far as it was read: TGTGCCAGCTCTCTCGCCTGGGGGTATGAACAGTAC. This gives the protein CASSLAWGYEQY. The CDR3 in full is CASSLAWGYEQYF. The complete variable domain, with remaining parts taken from reference TRBV12-1 and TRBJ2-7, reads DSGVVQSPRHIIKEKGGRSVLTCIPISGHSNVVWYQQTLGKELKFLIQHYEKVERDKGFLPSRFSVQQFDDYHSEMNMSALELEDSAMYFCASSLAWGYEQYFGPGTRLTVL.

On this clone: The gene names here belong to mouse. The CDR3 end lies 1 residue beyond the end of the read and is filled in from the germline J gene. The chain combines TRBV3 with TRBJ2-3, with 8 bases fitting TRBD2. This CDR3 has 14 residues. Unmatched junction bases numbered 3, after V lost 0 bases and J lost 7 bases. The germline gives CDR1 SNHLY, CDR2 FYNGKV (reference sequence). CDR3 sequence: CASSLAWGAQTLYF. CDR3 DNA (partial): TGTGCCAGCAGCTTAGCCTGGGGGGCCCAAACGCTGTAT.